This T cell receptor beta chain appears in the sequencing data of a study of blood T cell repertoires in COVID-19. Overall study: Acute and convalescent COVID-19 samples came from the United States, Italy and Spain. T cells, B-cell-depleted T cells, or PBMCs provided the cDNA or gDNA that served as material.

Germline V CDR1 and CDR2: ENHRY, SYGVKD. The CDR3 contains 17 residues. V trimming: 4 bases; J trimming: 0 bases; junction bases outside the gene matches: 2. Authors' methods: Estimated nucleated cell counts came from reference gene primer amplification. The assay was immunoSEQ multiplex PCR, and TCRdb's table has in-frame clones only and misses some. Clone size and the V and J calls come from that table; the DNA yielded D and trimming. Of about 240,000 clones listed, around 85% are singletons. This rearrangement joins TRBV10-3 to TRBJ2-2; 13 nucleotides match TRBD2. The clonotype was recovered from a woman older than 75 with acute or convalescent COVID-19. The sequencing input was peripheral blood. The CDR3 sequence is CAISGTSGGTNTGELFF. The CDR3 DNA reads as TGTGCCATCAGTGGGACTAGCGGGGGAACGAACACCGGGGAGCTGTTTTTT.